Detailed here is one TCR beta chain. The antigen remains unidentified. Sequencing used immunoSEQ version 4 in survey mode. Data came from immunoSEQ multiplex PCR; TCRdb stores just in-frame clones and leaves some out. The sample has approximately 7,000 clones, about four fifths seen once. Lysates of CMV-infected fibroblasts at 8 to 10 ug/mL stimulated these cells. CD4+ T cells upregulating both CD40 ligand and CD69 were sorted as responding cells. Stimulated PBMCs had first been depleted of CD8+ T cells. Anti-CD28/CD49d costimulation, CD40-blocking antibody and enfuvirtide were given to CD8-depleted PBMCs for 15 to 20 hours. The data originate from a study of persistence of HIV-infected CD4 T cells. Findings and caveats of the study: TCR oligoclonality correlated with proviral oligoclonality in the same sorted populations. Compared with CD3/CD28-stimulated cells, CMV- and Gag-responding cells showed lower TCRbeta richness.

CDR3 length equals 19 residues. Germline trimming cut 5 bases from V and 9 bases from J; bases unmatched to any gene: 25. Germline lookup yields CDR1 LNHDA and CDR2 SQIVND (reference sequence). The material was CD4+ T cells sorted from PBMCs after approximately 19-hour stimulation, obtained from a patient who received antiretroviral therapy. The genes are TRBV19 and TRBJ1-5, with 7 bases aligning to TRBD1. This clonotype was sampled from an adult woman with HIV who was CMV-seropositive. CDR3 region: CASSASPYGQAVSRGPQHF. CDR3 bases: TGTGCCAGTAGTGCTTCCCCCTATGGACAGGCCGTCTCCCGGGGGCCCCAGCATTTT. Based on the CDR3 plus reference TRBV19 and TRBJ1-5, the full variable domain is DGGITQSPKYLFRKEGQNVTLSCEQNLNHDAMYWYRQDPGQGLRLIYYSQIVNDFQKGDIAEGYSVSREKKESFPLTVTSAQKNPTAFYLCASSASPYGQAVSRGPQHFGDGTRLSIL.